The entry below gives a single TCR beta chain sequence along with its context. The antigen remains unidentified. The conserved final phenylalanine or tryptophan is absent from the CDR3, which likely points to a read error. The sample originates from a study of tumor-infiltrating lymphocytes in glioblastoma multiforme. Overall study findings and caveats: Only one glioblastoma patient had TCR and mutation analysis. Unequal TCR RNA per T cell might skew measured clone sizes. No surface-marker sorting into functional T cell subtypes was done.

CDR3 size: 14 residues. CDR1 is DFQATT and CDR2 is SNEGSKA in the germline V gene (reference sequence). Three nested ARM-PCR rounds with V-beta and C-beta primers built TCRB libraries. Unique molecular identifiers were not described for the libraries. From the multiplex PCR reads, TCRdb called clonotypes with MiXCR, one entry per CDR3 protein. The table includes about 10,000 distinct CDR3 sequences, about 70% detected once. The receptor was isolated from a male donor with glioblastoma. The chain links TRBV20-1 to TRBJ2-1, with D perhaps TRBD1 (5 bases). The sequencing input was brain tumor tissue. The CDR3 bases are TGCAGCGCTAGAGATGAGTCAGGGCTGTACGAGCAGTTCCTC. This sequence encodes CSARDESGLYEQFL.